Included here is one T cell receptor (beta chain) sequence, with context. Libraries were prepared by immunoSEQ multiplex PCR; TCRdb keeps only in-frame clonotypes and omits some of them. The sample includes roughly 170,000 clones, 94% of them seen just once. Germline-derived CDR1 and CDR2 are MNHEY and SVGAGI. V was shortened by 0 bases and J by 5 bases, with 10 bases between the two germline ends. The CDR3 totals 14 residues. This sample was included in a study of T cell responses to AZD1222 COVID-19 vaccine. Researchers grouped second doses given at about 4 or about 12 weeks into one pool. This specimen was peripheral blood, taken 28 days after the second AZD1222 dose. This chain connects TRBV6-5 to TRBJ1-1; weak D call: TRBD1 (6 bases). The receptor was isolated from an adult who received the AZD1222 COVID-19 vaccine. The CDR3, as DNA: TGTGCCAGCAGTTACTCTACAGGGTGGACTGAAGCTTTCTTT. It codes for CASSYSTGWTEAFF.